The 27 T cell receptor beta chains below all came from one sample that was sequenced in a study of T cell changes during pregnancy in multiple sclerosis. Method: immunoSEQ multiplex PCR; TCRdb's copy keeps in-frame clones and lacks some. The sample holds some 16,000 clones; 83% are singletons and the top ten take approximately 18%. Sample: CD8+ T cells from peripheral blood mononuclear cells, taken after pregnancy. The receptors shown here come from a female donor in good health, enrolled as a control in a pregnancy study.

V and J are TRBV4-2 and TRBJ2-7; D gene unclear. CDR1 and CDR2 from the germline V gene are LGHNA and YNFKEQ. The CDR3 is 14 residues long. V lost 4 bases to trimming and J lost 6 bases, with 16 bases between them. The CDR3: CASSPEVLTSEQYF. DNA for the CDR3: TGTGCCAGCAGCCCCGAGGTCCTGACCTCCGAGCAGTACTTC.

This chain's CDR3 is CASSFAGGGYTEAFF. CDR3 nucleotide sequence: TGTGCCAGCAGTTTTGCAGGGGGCGGGTACACTGAAGCTTTCTTT. The chain couples TRBV6-5 to TRBJ1-1; TRBD1 agrees at 8 bases. The CDR3 loop spans 15 amino acids. CDR1 is MNHEY, CDR2 SVGAGI, per germline. V dropped 4 bases and J dropped 3; count of bases not matched to a gene: 7.

This clone rates as medium-sized (0.01 to 0.1%). The chain couples TRBV16 to TRBJ2-5; 12 bases are shared with TRBD1. This CDR3 contains 20 residues. Germline CDR1 is KGHSY and CDR2 is FQNENV. The J segment lost 2 bases and the V segment lost 2 bases, leaving 15 bases of the junction unmatched. The CDR3 reads CASSQIAPGQGALGQETQYF. The CDR3 DNA reads TGTGCCAGCAGCCAAATCGCACCGGGACAGGGGGCTCTGGGGCAAGAGACCCAGTACTTC.

The chain joins TRBV6-1 to TRBJ2-1, with TRBD2 identical over 8 bases. V lost 0 bases, J lost 9 bases, and 10 bases stayed unmatched. CDR1 is MNHNS and CDR2 is SASEGT in the germline V gene. CDR3 length: 16 amino acids. CDR3: CASSEATGGPMFEQFF. The CDR3 DNA sequence: TGTGCCAGCAGTGAAGCAACGGGGGGGCCCATGTTTGAGCAGTTCTTC.

The chain couples TRBV6-4 to TRBJ1-2; tentatively, D is TRBD1 (5 bases). Trimming took 3 bases from V and 7 from J, leaving 24 bases between them. Germline V gene lookup returns CDR1 MRHNA and CDR2 SNTAGT. This CDR3 has 17 residues. CDR3 nucleotides: TGTGCCAGCAGTGAAGGGTCAGGCGCCCCAGGGATGAGTGGCTACACCTTC. Protein product: CASSEGSGAPGMSGYTF.

By its share, this clone is medium-sized. The chain links TRBV6-4 to TRBJ2-2; D is uncertain. V lost 1 base to trimming and J lost 3 bases, with 12 bases between them. The CDR3 length is 16 residues. Per the germline V gene, CDR1 is MRHNA and CDR2 is SNTAGT. CDR3 in amino acids: CASSDLLSTDTGELFF. CDR3 nucleotides: TGTGCCAGCAGTGACTTGTTATCTACCGACACCGGGGAGCTGTTTTTT.

The gene calls are TRBV7-9 and TRBJ2-7; 7 positions match TRBD1. Germline values: CDR1 SEHNR, CDR2 FQNEAQ (reference sequence). This CDR3 contains 13 residues. V lost 6 bases to trimming and J lost 4 bases; unmatched junction nucleotides: 6. The CDR3 sequence: CASRAGTAYEQYF. The CDR3, as DNA: TGTGCCAGCAGAGCCGGGACAGCGTACGAGCAGTACTTC.

As regards this clone: A junction boundary mismatches the germline segment, possibly from a read error. The chain has TRBV7-7 and TRBJ2-7, with 8 bases that match TRBD2. CDR3 length equals 16 residues. Germline V lookup: CDR1 SSHAT, CDR2 FNYEAQ (reference sequence). As DNA, the CDR3 is TGTGCTAGCAGCCGGCCCGGGGGGGCTGCTGGTGTGGAGCAGTACTTC. Its protein is CASSRPGGAAGVEQYF.

V is TRBV9 and J is TRBJ1-2; perhaps TRBD1 as D (5 bases). Germline values: CDR1 SGDLS, CDR2 YYNGEE. The V end lost 0 bases, the J end lost 1 base, and 16 bases lay between the germline ends. The length of the CDR3 is 17 residues. The CDR3 DNA reads as TGTGCCAGCAGCGTAGCAGACAGCTCGCGTGGTAACTATGGCTACACCTTC. Its protein is CASSVADSSRGNYGYTF.

The V gene is TRBV2, the J gene TRBJ2-7; D is perhaps TRBD2 (5 bases). The germline V and J ends were trimmed by 6 bases and 5 bases, with 8 bases remaining between them. The V gene's germline CDR1 is SNHLY and CDR2 FYNNEI. This CDR3 is built from 11 residues. The CDR3 DNA reads as TGTGCCAGCAGACTCGGGGACGAGCAGTACTTC. Translating gives CASRLGDEQYF.

This sequence joins TRBV7-8 and TRBJ1-2; D is perhaps TRBD1 (5 bases). The CDR3 totals 16 residues. The V end was cut by 0 bases, the J end by 6 bases, with 17 bases between. Germline V CDR1 and CDR2: SGHVS, FQNEAQ. In DNA, the CDR3 is TGTGCCAGCAGCTTAGCCGTTAGAGATTCGACAGATGGCTACACCTTC. Encoded protein: CASSLAVRDSTDGYTF.

Here the CDR3 reads CASSRDFAMNTEAFF. In DNA, the CDR3 is TGTGCCAGCAGCAGGGATTTCGCTATGAACACTGAAGCTTTCTTT. The chain carries TRBV27 and TRBJ1-1; possible D gene TRBD1, 5 bases. V gave up 6 bases and J gave up 0 bases, with 14 bases separating them. This CDR3 is built from 15 residues. Germline CDR1 and CDR2: MNHEY and SMNVEV (reference sequence).

The CDR3 protein is CASSSTGQGPMNTEAFF. The CDR3 DNA reads TGTGCCAGCAGCTCCACGGGACAGGGACCCATGAACACTGAAGCTTTCTTT. The V and J genes are TRBV13 and TRBJ1-1; TRBD1 matches 9 bases. This CDR3 contains 17 residues. Looked up from germline, CDR1 is PRHDT and CDR2 is FYEKMQ (reference sequence). V shed 4 bases and J 0 bases; nucleotides not matched to a gene: 9.

The CDR3 nucleotides read TGTGCCAGCAGCTTCCGGGACAGGGGACTGCTCTATGGCTACACCTTC. Protein product: CASSFRDRGLLYGYTF. The chain has TRBV5-6 and TRBJ1-2, with TRBD1 matching 10 bases. The germline gives CDR1 SGHDT, CDR2 YYEEEE. J lost 4 bases, V lost 2 bases, and 8 bases had no gene match. CDR3 length equals 16 residues. Full variable domain (outside the CDR3, taken from reference TRBV5-6 and TRBJ1-2): DAGVTQSPTHLIKTRGQQVTLRCSPKSGHDTVSWYQQALGQGPQFIFQYYEEEERQRGNFPDRFSGHQFPNYSSELNVNALLLGDSALYLCASSFRDRGLLYGYTFGSGTRLTVV.

This chain connects TRBV11-2 to TRBJ2-5, with TRBD2 identical over 15 bases. V lost 4 bases to trimming and J lost 5 bases; unmatched junction nucleotides: 2. The CDR3 is 15 residues long. CDR1 and CDR2 (germline): SGHAT, FQNNGV. The CDR3 is CASSWGTSGRETQYF. CDR3 nucleotides: TGTGCCAGCAGCTGGGGGACTAGCGGGAGGGAGACCCAGTACTTC. Together with reference TRBV11-2 and TRBJ2-5, the CDR3 gives the full variable domain: EAGVAQSPRYKIIEKRQSVAFWCNPISGHATLYWYQQILGQGPKLLIQFQNNGVVDDSQLPKDRFSAERLKGVDSTLKIQPAKLEDSAVYLCASSWGTSGRETQYFGPGTRLLVL.

The V and J genes are TRBV5-8 and TRBJ1-1; D gene unclear. The germline gives CDR1 SGHTS, CDR2 YDEGEE. Trimming left V 2 bases short and J 6 bases short, with 11 bases between. CDR3 size: 13 residues. CDR3 in amino acids: CASSLTITAEAFF. The CDR3 DNA follows: TGTGCCAGCAGCTTAACAATAACCGCTGAAGCTTTCTTT.

The chain is built from TRBV5-6 and TRBJ1-5, with a tentative D call TRBD1 (6 bases). Germline V gene data show CDR1 as SGHDT and CDR2 as YYEEEE. The CDR3 covers 16 residues. Deletions cut 2 bases from V and 3 bases from J, with 15 bases between. The CDR3: CASSFGGGRVNQPQHF. The DNA for the CDR3 is TGTGCCAGCAGCTTTGGGGGGGGCCGGGTCAATCAGCCCCAGCATTTT.

The V call is TRBV10-3, the J call TRBJ2-3, with 13 bases that match TRBD2. The CDR3 has 16 residues. Germline assignment: CDR1 ENHRY and CDR2 SYGVKD. Trimming at V came to 2 bases and at J to 4 bases, leaving 3 bases not matched to a gene. This chain's CDR3 is CAISETSGGAADTQYF. DNA for the CDR3: TGTGCCATCAGTGAGACTAGCGGGGGGGCCGCAGATACGCAGTATTTT.

V gene TRBV13 combines with J gene TRBJ1-4, with D perhaps matching TRBD1 (5 bases). V was trimmed by 1 base and J by 5 bases, leaving 11 bases between them. Germline CDR1 reads PRHDT; CDR2 reads FYEKMQ (reference sequence). The CDR3 runs to 15 residues. CDR3 DNA sequence: TGTGCCAGCAGCTTAGTGGGGGGAAGCAATGAAAAACTGTTTTTT. Its translation: CASSLVGGSNEKLFF.

This chain links TRBV14 with TRBJ1-5; D is ambiguous. The CDR3 is 13 residues long. Per germline, CDR1 SGHDN and CDR2 FVKESK. The V gene lost 0 bases and the J gene lost 7 bases, with 7 bases spanning the gap. CDR3 in DNA: TGTGCCAGCAGCCAAGACGACGGGCAGCCCCAGCATTTT. Translated: CASSQDDGQPQHF.

This chain connects TRBV4-3 to TRBJ2-5, with TRBD2 matching 9 bases. Germline values: CDR1 LGHNA, CDR2 YSLEER. The CDR3 is 15 amino acids. Germline trimming cut 3 bases from V and 5 bases from J; bases unmatched to any gene: 7. The CDR3 reads CASSHQRGASETQYF. The CDR3 nucleotides are TGCGCCAGCAGCCACCAGCGGGGGGCTTCGGAGACCCAGTACTTC.

This rearrangement joins TRBV7-8 to TRBJ2-2; 10 bases are a match to TRBD2. Trimming took 1 base from V and 2 from J; bases not matched to a gene: 7. The CDR3 sequence is 18 residues long. The germline CDR1 and CDR2 sequences are SGHVS and FQNEAQ. Here the CDR3 reads CASSLVVAGGVNTGELFF. As DNA, the CDR3 is TGTGCCAGCAGCTTAGTTGTAGCGGGGGGTGTCAACACCGGGGAGCTGTTTTTT.

The J gene is TRBJ2-3, the V gene TRBV7-6, with 10 bases identical to TRBD2. CDR1 and CDR2 from the germline V gene are SGHVS and FNYEAQ. V dropped 5 bases and J dropped 3; count of bases not matched to a gene: 5. The CDR3 is made up of 15 amino acids. CDR3 region: CASSARTSGTDTQYF. CDR3 nucleotide sequence: TGTGCCAGCAGCGCGCGGACTAGCGGAACAGATACGCAGTATTTT.

The sample holds one count of this clone. The rearrangement uses TRBV6-1 and TRBJ1-2; D is perhaps TRBD1 (6 bases). The CDR3 has 14 amino acids. V was shortened by 6 bases and J by 4 bases, with 15 bases between the two germline ends. Germline V gives CDR1 MNHNS, CDR2 SASEGT. The CDR3 DNA is TGTGCCAGCAGAACAGGGAGAGGTACCTATGGCTACACCTTC. Translated, it gives CASRTGRGTYGYTF.

This chain connects TRBV5-1 to TRBJ2-1; D perhaps matches TRBD1 (7 bases). CDR1 and CDR2 (germline): SGHRS, YFSETQ. CDR3 length equals 13 residues. The V end was cut by 5 bases, the J end by 10 bases, with 16 bases between. The CDR3: CASRQGGAKEQFF. CDR3 bases: TGCGCCAGCAGGCAGGGGGGAGCGAAAGAGCAGTTCTTC.

The chain carries TRBV4-3 and TRBJ2-5; either TRBD1 or TRBD2 may fit D (5 bases each). Germline CDR1 is LGHNA and CDR2 is YSLEER. The CDR3 is 14 amino acids. Trimming left V 4 bases short and J 4 bases short, with 13 bases between. The CDR3 bases are TGCGCCAGCAGCCCAGAGGGGCAGGGAGAGACCCAGTACTTC. Translated: CASSPEGQGETQYF.

The chain carries TRBV7-9 and TRBJ1-1; D perhaps matches TRBD1 (6 bases). This CDR3 comprises 14 residues. V was trimmed by 7 bases and J by 4 bases, leaving 16 bases between them. CDR1 and CDR2 (germline): SEHNR, FQNEAQ (reference sequence). The DNA for the CDR3 is TGTGCCAGCACCTCAACAGGGACGGGCACTGAAGCTTTCTTT. Protein: CASTSTGTGTEAFF.